Listed here is a single T cell receptor beta chain. Germline values: CDR1 LGHNA, CDR2 YNFKEQ. The CDR3 sequence is 16 residues long. With 4 bases removed from V and 1 base from J, the gap between germline ends came to 15 bases. Thyroid surgery had not been preceded by any treatment in any patient. Under the authors' procedure: A papillary thyroid cancer distant-metastasis classifier was built from CDR3 differences across clinicopathological groups. Through MiXCR, TCRdb re-clonotyped the PCR reads. These V and J calls originate from TCRdb's pipeline instead of the authors' own analysis. Of around 45,000 clones listed, about 3.3% are singletons. The data derive from a study of metastatic and nonmetastatic thyroid tumors. Turning to the study itself: Comparison of repertoires was carried out across blood and tumor or nodule tissue from malignant and benign thyroid patients.

The J gene is TRBJ2-3, the V gene TRBV4-2, with D possibly being TRBD1 or TRBD2 (6 bases each). Sequenced: blood. This TCR derives from a female donor with papillary thyroid cancer or a benign thyroid nodule (not recorded which). Some clones in this sample may be carry-over from other donors' samples. As DNA, the CDR3 is TGTGCCAGCAGCCCTGGGGGCGGGGACGGCACAGATACGCAGTATTTT. This codes for CASSPGGGDGTDTQYF.